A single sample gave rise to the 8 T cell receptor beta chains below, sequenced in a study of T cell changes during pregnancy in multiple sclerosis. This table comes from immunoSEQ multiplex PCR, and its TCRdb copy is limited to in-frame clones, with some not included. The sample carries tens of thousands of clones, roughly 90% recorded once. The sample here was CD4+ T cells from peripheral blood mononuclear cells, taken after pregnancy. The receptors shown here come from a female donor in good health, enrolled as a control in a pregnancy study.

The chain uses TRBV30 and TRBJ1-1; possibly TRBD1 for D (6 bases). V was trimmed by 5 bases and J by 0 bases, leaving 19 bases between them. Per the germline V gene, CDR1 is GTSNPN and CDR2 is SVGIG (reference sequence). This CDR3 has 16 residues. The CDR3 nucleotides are TGTGCCTGGCGACCCCGCGGGGGGCGCTTGAACACTGAAGCTTTCTTT. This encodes CAWRPRGGRLNTEAFF.

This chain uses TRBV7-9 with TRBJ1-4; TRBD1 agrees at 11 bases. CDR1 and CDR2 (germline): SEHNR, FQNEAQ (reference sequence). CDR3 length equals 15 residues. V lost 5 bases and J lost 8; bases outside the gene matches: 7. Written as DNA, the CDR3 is TGTGCCAGCAGCATCCCCGGGACAGGGGGGGAAAAACTGTTTTTT. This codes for CASSIPGTGGEKLFF. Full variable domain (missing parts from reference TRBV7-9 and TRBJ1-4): DTGVSQNPRHKITKRGQNVTFRCDPISEHNRLYWYRQTLGQGPEFLTYFQNEAQLEKSRLLSDRFSAERPKGSFSTLEIQRTEQGDSAMYLCASSIPGTGGEKLFFGSGTQLSVL.

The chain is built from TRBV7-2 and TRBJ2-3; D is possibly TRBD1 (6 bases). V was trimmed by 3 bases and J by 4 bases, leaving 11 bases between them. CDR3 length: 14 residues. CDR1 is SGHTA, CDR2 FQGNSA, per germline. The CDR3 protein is CASSLGAMADTQYF. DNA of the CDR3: TGTGCCAGCAGCTTGGGGGCCATGGCAGATACGCAGTATTTT.

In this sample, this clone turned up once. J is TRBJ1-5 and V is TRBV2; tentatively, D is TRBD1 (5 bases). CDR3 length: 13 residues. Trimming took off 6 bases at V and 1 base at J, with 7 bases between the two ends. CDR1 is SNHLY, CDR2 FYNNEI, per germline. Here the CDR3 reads CASRRDSNQPQHF. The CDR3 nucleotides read TGTGCCAGCAGGCGGGACAGCAATCAGCCCCAGCATTTT.

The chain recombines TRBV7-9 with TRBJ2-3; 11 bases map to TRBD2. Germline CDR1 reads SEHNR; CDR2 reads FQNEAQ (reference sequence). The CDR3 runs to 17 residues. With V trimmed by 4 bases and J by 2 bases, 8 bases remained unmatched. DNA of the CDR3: TGTGCCAGCAGCTCGGGGCTAGCGGGGGGTGCCACAGATACGCAGTATTTT. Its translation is CASSSGLAGGATDTQYF.

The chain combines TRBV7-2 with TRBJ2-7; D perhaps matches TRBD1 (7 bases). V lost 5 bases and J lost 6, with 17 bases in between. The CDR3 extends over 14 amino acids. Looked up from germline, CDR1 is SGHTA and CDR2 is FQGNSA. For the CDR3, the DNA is TGTGCCAGCAGCACCTACTTCAGGGGGGCCGAGCAGTACTTC. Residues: CASSTYFRGAEQYF.

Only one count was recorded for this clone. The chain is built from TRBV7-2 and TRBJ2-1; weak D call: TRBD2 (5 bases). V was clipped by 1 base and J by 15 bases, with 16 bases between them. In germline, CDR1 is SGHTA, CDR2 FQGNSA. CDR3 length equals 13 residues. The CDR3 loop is CASSLVRAAPLFF. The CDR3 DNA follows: TGTGCCAGCAGCTTAGTCCGAGCGGCCCCCCTGTTCTTC.

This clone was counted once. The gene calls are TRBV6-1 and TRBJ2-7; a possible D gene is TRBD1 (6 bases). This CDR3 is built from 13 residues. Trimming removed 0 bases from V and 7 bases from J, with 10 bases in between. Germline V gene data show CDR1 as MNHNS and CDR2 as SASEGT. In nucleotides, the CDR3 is TGTGCCAGCAGTGAAGCTGCCAGGGGTGAGCAGTACTTC. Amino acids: CASSEAARGEQYF.